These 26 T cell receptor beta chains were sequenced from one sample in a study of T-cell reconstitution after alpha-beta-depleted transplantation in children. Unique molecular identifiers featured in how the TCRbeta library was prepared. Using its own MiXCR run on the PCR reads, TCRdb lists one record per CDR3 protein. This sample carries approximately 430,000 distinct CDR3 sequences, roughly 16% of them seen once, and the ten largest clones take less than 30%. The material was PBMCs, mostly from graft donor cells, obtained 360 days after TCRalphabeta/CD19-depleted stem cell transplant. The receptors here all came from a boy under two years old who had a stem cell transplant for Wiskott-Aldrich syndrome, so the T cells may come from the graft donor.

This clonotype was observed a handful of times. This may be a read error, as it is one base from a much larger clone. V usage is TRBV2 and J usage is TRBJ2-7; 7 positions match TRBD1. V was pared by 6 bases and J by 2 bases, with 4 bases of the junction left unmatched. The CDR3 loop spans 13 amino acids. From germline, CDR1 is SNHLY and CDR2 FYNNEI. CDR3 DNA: TGTGCCAGCAGGCCCGGGACAGCCTACGAGCAGTACTTC. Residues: CASRPGTAYEQYF.

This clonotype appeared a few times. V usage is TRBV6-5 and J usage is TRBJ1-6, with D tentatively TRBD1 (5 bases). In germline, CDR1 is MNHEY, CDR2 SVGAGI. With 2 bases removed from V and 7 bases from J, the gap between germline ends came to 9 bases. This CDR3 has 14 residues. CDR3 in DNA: TGTGCCAGCAGTTACGGGGGGGTGAATTCACCCCTCCACTTT. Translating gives CASSYGGVNSPLHF.

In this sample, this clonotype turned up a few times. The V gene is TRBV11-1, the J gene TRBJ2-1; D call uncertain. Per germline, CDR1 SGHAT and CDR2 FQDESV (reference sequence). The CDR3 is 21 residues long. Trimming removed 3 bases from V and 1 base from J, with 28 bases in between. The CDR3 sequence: CASSFKYFNGEEQGSYNEQFF. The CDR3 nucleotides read TGTGCCAGCAGCTTTAAATATTTCAACGGCGAAGAACAAGGTTCCTACAATGAGCAGTTCTTC.

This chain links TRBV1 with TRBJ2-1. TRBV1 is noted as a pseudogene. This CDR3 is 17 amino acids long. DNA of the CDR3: TGCCAGCAGCCAAGATCTAAGGCTGGTGGGACCTACAATGAGCAGTTCTTC. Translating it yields CQQPRSKAGGTYNEQFF.

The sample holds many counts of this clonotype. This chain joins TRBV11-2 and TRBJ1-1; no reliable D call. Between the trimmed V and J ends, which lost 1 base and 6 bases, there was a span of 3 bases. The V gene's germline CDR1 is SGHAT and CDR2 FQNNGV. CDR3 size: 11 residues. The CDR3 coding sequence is TGTGCCAGCAGCTTAGGAGCTGAAGCTTTCTTT. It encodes CASSLGAEAFF.

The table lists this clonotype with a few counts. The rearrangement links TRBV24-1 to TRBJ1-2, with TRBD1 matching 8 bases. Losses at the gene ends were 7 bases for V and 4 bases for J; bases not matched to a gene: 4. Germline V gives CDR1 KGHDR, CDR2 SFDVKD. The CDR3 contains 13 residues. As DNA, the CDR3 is TGTGCCACCAGCTTGACAGGGGTCTATGGCTACACCTTC. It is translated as CATSLTGVYGYTF.

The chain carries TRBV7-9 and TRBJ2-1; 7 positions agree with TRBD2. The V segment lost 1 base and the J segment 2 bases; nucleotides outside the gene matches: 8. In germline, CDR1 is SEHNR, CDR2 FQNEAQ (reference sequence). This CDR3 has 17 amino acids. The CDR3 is CASSLEARGGPYNEQFF. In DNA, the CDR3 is TGTGCCAGCAGCTTAGAAGCGCGGGGAGGGCCCTACAATGAGCAGTTCTTC.

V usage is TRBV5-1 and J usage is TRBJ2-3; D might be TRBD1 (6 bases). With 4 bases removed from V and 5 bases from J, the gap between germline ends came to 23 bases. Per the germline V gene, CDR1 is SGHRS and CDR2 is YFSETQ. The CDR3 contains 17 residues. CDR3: CASSPRRVGGRGDTQYF. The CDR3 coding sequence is TGCGCCAGCAGCCCCCGCCGGGTAGGGGGACGGGGAGATACGCAGTATTTT.

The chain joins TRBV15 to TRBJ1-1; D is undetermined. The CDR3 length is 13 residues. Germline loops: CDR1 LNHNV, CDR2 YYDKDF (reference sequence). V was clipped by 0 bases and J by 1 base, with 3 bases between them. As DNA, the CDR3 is TGTGCCACCAGCAGAGATCCGAACACTGAAGCTTTCTTT. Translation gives CATSRDPNTEAFF.

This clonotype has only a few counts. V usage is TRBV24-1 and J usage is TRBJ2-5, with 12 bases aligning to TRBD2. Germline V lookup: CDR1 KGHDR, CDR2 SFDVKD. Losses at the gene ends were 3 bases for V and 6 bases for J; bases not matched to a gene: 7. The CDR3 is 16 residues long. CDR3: CATSDPASGRAKTQYF. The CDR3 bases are TGTGCCACCAGTGATCCGGCTAGCGGGAGGGCCAAGACCCAGTACTTC.

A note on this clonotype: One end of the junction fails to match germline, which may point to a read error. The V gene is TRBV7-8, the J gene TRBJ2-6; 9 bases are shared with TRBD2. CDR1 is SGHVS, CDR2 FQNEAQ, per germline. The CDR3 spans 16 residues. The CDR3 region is CASSLARLAGTNVLTF. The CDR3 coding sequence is TGTGCCAGTAGCTTAGCGCGGCTAGCGGGAACCAACGTCCTGACTTTC. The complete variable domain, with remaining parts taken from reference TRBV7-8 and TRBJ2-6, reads GAGVSQSPRYKVAKRGQDVALRCDPISGHVSLFWYQQALGQGPEFLTYFQNEAQLDKSGLPSDRFFAERPEGSVSTLKIQRTQQEDSAVYLCASSLARLAGTNVLTFGAGSRLTVL.

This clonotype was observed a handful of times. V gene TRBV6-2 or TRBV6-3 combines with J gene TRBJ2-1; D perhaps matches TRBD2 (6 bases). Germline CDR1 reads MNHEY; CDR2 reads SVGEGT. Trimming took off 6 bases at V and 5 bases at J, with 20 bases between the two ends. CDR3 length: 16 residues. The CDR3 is CASRRLPGLLNNEQFF. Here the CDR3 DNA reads TGTGCCAGCAGACGTCTCCCGGGACTTCTCAACAATGAGCAGTTCTTC.

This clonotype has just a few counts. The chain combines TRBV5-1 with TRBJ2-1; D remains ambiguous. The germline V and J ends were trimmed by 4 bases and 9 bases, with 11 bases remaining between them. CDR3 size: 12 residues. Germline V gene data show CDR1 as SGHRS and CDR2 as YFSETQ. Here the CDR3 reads CASSLLWPEQFF. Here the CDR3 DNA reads TGCGCCAGCAGCCTTCTCTGGCCTGAGCAGTTCTTC. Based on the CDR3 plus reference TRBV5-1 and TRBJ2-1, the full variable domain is KAGVTQTPRYLIKTRGQQVTLSCSPISGHRSVSWYQQTPGQGLQFLFEYFSETQRNKGNFPGRFSGRQFSNSRSEMNVSTLELGDSALYLCASSLLWPEQFFGPGTRLTVL.

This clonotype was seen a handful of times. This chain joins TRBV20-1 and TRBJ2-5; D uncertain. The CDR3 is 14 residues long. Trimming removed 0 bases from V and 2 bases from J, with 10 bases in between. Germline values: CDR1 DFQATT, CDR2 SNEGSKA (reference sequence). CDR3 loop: CSARDARGQETQYF. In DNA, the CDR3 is TGCAGTGCTAGAGATGCGAGAGGTCAAGAGACCCAGTACTTC.

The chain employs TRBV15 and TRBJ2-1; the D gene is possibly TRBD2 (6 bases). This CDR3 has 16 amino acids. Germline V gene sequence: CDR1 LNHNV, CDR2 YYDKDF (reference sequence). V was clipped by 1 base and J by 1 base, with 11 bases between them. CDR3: CATSRGEVASYNEQFF. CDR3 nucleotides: TGTGCCACCAGCAGAGGGGAGGTAGCGTCCTACAATGAGCAGTTCTTC.

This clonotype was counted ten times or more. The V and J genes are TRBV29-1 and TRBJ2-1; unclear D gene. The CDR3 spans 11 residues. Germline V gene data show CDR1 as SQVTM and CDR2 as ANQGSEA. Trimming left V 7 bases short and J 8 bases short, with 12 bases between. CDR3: CSAHSWDEQFF. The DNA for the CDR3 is TGCAGCGCGCATTCGTGGGATGAGCAGTTCTTC.

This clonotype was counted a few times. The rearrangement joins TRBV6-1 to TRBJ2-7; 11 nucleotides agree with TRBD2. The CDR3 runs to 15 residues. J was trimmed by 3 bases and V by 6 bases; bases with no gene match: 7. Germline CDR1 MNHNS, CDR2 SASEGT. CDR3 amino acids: CASRTGTSGLYEQYF. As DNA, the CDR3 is TGTGCCAGCAGGACCGGGACTAGCGGCCTCTACGAGCAGTACTTC.

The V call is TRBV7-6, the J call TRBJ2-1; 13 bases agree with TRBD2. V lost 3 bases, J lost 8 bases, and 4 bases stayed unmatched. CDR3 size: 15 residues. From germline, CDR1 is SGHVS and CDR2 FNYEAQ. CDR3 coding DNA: TGTGCCAGCAGCTTTGATGGGACTAGCGGGGATGAGCAGTTCTTC. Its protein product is CASSFDGTSGDEQFF. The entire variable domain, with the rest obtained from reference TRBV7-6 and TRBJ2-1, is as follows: GAGVSQSPRYKVTKRGQDVALRCDPISGHVSLYWYRQALGQGPEFLTYFNYEAQQDKSGLPNDRFSAERPEGSISTLTIQRTEQRDSAMYRCASSFDGTSGDEQFFGPGTRLTVL.

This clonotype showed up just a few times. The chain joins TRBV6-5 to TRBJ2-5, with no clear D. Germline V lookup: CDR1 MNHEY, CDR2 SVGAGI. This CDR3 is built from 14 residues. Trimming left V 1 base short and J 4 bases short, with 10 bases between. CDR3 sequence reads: CASSYFPSSETQYF. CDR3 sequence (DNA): TGTGCCAGCAGTTACTTCCCCAGCTCAGAGACCCAGTACTTC.

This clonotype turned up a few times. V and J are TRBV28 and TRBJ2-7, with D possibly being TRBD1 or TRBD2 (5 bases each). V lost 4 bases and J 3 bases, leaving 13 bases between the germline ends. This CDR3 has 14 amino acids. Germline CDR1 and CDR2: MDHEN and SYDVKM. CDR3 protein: CASSSGPRYYEQYF. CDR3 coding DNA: TGTGCCAGCAGTTCGGGACCGCGGTACTACGAGCAGTACTTC.

The CDR3 protein is CAIKAGLTDTQYF. CDR3 DNA: TGTGCCATCAAGGCGGGCCTCACAGATACGCAGTATTTT. The rearrangement joins TRBV10-3 to TRBJ2-3; weak D call: TRBD2 (5 bases). The CDR3 has 13 amino acids. Between the trimmed V and J ends, which lost 7 bases and 2 bases, there was a span of 10 bases. Per the germline V gene, CDR1 is ENHRY and CDR2 is SYGVKD.

CDR3 nucleotide sequence: TGCAGCGCCCGGACAGGGCACCACACCGGGGAGCTGTTTTTT. It encodes CSARTGHHTGELFF. This chain uses TRBV29-1 with TRBJ2-2, with 8 nucleotides matching TRBD1. The CDR3 has 14 amino acids. Trimming cost V 7 bases and J 3 bases; bases outside gene matches: 7. Germline loops: CDR1 SQVTM, CDR2 ANQGSEA.

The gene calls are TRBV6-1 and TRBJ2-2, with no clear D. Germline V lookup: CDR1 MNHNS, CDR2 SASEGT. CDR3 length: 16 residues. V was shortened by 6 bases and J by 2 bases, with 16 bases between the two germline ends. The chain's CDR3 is CASRRWEGSNTGELFF. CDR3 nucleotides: TGTGCCAGCAGGCGTTGGGAAGGCTCTAACACCGGGGAGCTGTTTTTT.

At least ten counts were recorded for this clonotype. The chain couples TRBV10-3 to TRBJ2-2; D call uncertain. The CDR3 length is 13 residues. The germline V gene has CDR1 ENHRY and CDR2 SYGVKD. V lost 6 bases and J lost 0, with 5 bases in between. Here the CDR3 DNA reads TGTGCCATCAGAGGGTCGAACACCGGGGAGCTGTTTTTT. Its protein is CAIRGSNTGELFF.

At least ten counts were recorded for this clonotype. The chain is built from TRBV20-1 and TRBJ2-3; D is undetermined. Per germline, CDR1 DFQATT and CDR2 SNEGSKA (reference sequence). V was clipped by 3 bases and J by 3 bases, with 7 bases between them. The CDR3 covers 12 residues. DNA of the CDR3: TGCAGTGCTAGTTCCTTTACAGATACGCAGTATTTT. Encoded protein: CSASSFTDTQYF.

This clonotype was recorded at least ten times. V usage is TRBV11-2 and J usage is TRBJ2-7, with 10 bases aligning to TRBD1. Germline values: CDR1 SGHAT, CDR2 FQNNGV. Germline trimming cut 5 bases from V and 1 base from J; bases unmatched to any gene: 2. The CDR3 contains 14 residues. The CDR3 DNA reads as TGTGCCAGCAGCCGGGGACAGGGGTCCTACGAGCAGTACTTC. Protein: CASSRGQGSYEQYF.